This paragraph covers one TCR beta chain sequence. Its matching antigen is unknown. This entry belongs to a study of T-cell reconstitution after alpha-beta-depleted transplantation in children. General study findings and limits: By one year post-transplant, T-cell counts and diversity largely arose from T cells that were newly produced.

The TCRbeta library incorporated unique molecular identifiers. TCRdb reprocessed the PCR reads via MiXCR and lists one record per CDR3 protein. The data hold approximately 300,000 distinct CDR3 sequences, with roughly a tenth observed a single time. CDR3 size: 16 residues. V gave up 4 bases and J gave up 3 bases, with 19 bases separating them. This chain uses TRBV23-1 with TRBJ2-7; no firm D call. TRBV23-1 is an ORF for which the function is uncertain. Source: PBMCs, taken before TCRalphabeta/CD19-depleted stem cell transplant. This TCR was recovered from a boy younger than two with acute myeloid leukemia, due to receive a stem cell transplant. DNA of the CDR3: TGCGCCAGCAGTCGATCAAACCGACGACTCGGCTACGAGCAGTACTTC. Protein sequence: CASSRSNRRLGYEQYF.